The next 9 T cell receptor beta chains were all read from a single sample in a study of T cells after yellow fever vaccination. TCRdb independently ran MiXCR on the 5' RACE reads; one entry per CDR3 protein. The sample shows approximately 130,000 distinct CDR3 sequences, approximately 16% of them seen only once. The sample in question was CD8+ T cells sorted from PBMCs, obtained 5 days after the yellow fever booster vaccination. The receptors stem from a man between 18 and 35 years old who received the YFV17D yellow fever vaccine.

This rearrangement joins TRBV4-3 to TRBJ2-1, with 14 bases that match TRBD2. Losses at the gene ends were 3 bases for V and 8 bases for J; bases not matched to a gene: 15. The CDR3 contains 19 residues. From germline, CDR1 is LGHNA and CDR2 YSLEER. CDR3 sequence reads: CASSQDSTSGGAVLHEQFF. CDR3 nucleotides: TGCGCCAGCAGCCAGGACTCGACTAGCGGGGGGGCCGTTCTACATGAGCAGTTCTTC.

This chain joins TRBV10-3 and TRBJ1-4; 7 bases fit TRBD1. Germline V gene sequence: CDR1 ENHRY, CDR2 SYGVKD. The CDR3 sequence is 15 residues long. J gave up 5 bases and V 4 bases, and 7 bases lay outside the gene matches. This CDR3 reads CAISAGETGNEKLFF. CDR3 nucleotides: TGTGCCATCAGTGCGGGAGAGACAGGGAATGAAAAACTGTTTTTT.

This clonotype appeared a few times. The rearrangement joins TRBV6-5 to TRBJ2-7; 8 bases agree with TRBD1. Germline trimming cut 10 bases from V and 1 base from J; bases unmatched to any gene: 12. The CDR3 contains 15 residues. The germline V gene has CDR1 MNHEY and CDR2 SVGAGI. CDR3 in DNA: TGTGCCACCCTTGAGGAGACAGGGGTGTCCTACGAGCAGTACTTC. Its protein product is CATLEETGVSYEQYF.

The chain is built from TRBV5-5 and TRBJ2-7, with a weak D call TRBD2 (6 bases). The CDR3 contains 11 residues. CDR1 SGHKS and CDR2 YYEKEE come from the germline V gene (reference sequence). V lost 6 bases, J lost 5 bases, and 9 bases lay in between. The CDR3 protein is CASIRRDEQYF. Written as DNA, the CDR3 is TGTGCCAGCATCCGGAGGGACGAGCAGTACTTC.

This clonotype was counted a few times. V gene TRBV27 combines with J gene TRBJ2-7; 7 bases match TRBD2. The trim removed 6 bases at V and 3 bases at J, leaving 8 bases unmatched. The CDR3 has 14 residues. CDR1 and CDR2 (germline): MNHEY, SMNVEV (reference sequence). In nucleotides, the CDR3 is TGTGCCAGCAGGCCGGGACTAAGAGTCTACGAGCAGTACTTC. Amino acids: CASRPGLRVYEQYF.

This clonotype has a count of ten or more. V gene TRBV3-1 combines with J gene TRBJ1-6; maybe TRBD1 (5 bases). CDR3 length: 14 residues. V lost 0 bases to trimming and J lost 9 bases, with 9 bases between them. Germline V gene data show CDR1 as LGHDT and CDR2 as YNNKEL (reference sequence). The CDR3 sequence: CASSQDLGVSPLHF. The CDR3, as DNA: TGTGCCAGCAGCCAAGATTTGGGGGTTTCACCCCTCCACTTT.

This clonotype has a handful of counts. The rearrangement joins TRBV11-2 to TRBJ1-2; D remains unclear. The CDR3 is 15 amino acids. V was trimmed by 3 bases and J by 1 base, leaving 12 bases between them. Per the germline V gene, CDR1 is SGHAT and CDR2 is FQNNGV. The CDR3 spells CASSFSLGSNYGYTF. Here the CDR3 DNA reads TGTGCCAGCAGCTTTTCTCTGGGGAGTAACTATGGCTACACCTTC.

This clonotype was seen only once. This chain uses TRBV6-5 with TRBJ2-7, with 7 bases matching TRBD1. CDR3 length equals 14 residues. V dropped 2 bases and J dropped 13; count of bases not matched to a gene: 14. Germline V gene lookup returns CDR1 MNHEY and CDR2 SVGAGI. DNA of the CDR3: TGTGCCAGCAGTTACGGGAATGAACAGGGGAACTTATACTTC. Translating gives CASSYGNEQGNLYF.

The chain employs TRBV6-2 or TRBV6-3 and TRBJ2-4; D is undetermined. CDR3 size: 15 residues. The V gene lost 1 base and the J gene lost 0 bases, with 7 bases spanning the gap. CDR1 MNHEY and CDR2 SVGEGT come from the germline V gene. CDR3 in amino acids: CASSYFQLAKNIQYF. CDR3 sequence (DNA): TGTGCCAGCAGTTACTTCCAGCTAGCCAAAAACATTCAGTACTTC.